These 24 T cell receptor beta chains were sequenced from one sample in a study of T cell responses to AZD1222 COVID-19 vaccine. Assay used: immunoSEQ multiplex PCR; TCRdb lists only in-frame clones, some missing. Of 100,000 to 150,000 clones listed, roughly 88% are singletons. Sequences were derived from peripheral blood, sampled on day 0 of AZD1222 vaccination. The source is an adult in good health.

V gene TRBV5-4 combines with J gene TRBJ1-6; possible D gene TRBD1, 5 bases. Looked up from germline, CDR1 is SGHNT and CDR2 is YYREEE (reference sequence). The CDR3 loop spans 14 amino acids. Trimming took 2 bases from V and 10 from J, leaving 13 bases between them. This CDR3 is CASSFGPTGSPLHF. In DNA form, the CDR3 reads TGTGCCAGCAGCTTCGGCCCCACAGGATCACCCCTCCACTTT.

The rearrangement links TRBV19 to TRBJ1-6, with D unresolved. Germline CDR1 reads LNHDA; CDR2 reads SQIVND (reference sequence). CDR3 length: 15 residues. Trimming cost V 3 bases and J 2 bases, with 8 bases left between them. The CDR3 sequence is CASSIVGTYNSPLHF. The CDR3 region has the DNA TGTGCCAGTAGTATTGTGGGGACCTATAATTCACCCCTCCACTTT.

The chain carries TRBV6-5 and TRBJ2-7; D unresolved. The V gene's germline CDR1 is MNHEY and CDR2 SVGAGI. The CDR3 covers 12 residues. V was clipped by 3 bases and J by 3 bases, with 6 bases between them. The CDR3 bases are TGTGCCAGCAGTTATAATGGCTACGAGCAGTACTTC. It is translated as CASSYNGYEQYF.

This clone was detected only a few times. The gene calls are TRBV7-2 and TRBJ1-2; D possibly corresponds to TRBD1 (5 bases). The CDR3 consists of 17 residues. The germline V gene encodes CDR1 SGHTA and CDR2 FQGNSA. V was trimmed by 1 base and J by 1 base, leaving 16 bases between them. In nucleotides, the CDR3 is TGTGCCAGCAGCTTAGGGCTTTATATGGGGGGTAACTATGGCTACACCTTC. This translates into CASSLGLYMGGNYGYTF. The variable domain in full, completed from reference TRBV7-2 and TRBJ1-2, reads GAGVSQSPSNKVTEKGKDVELRCDPISGHTALYWYRQSLGQGLEFLIYFQGNSAPDKSGLPSDRFSAERTGGSVSTLTIQRTQQEDSAVYLCASSLGLYMGGNYGYTFGSGTRLTVV.

The chain employs TRBV18 and TRBJ1-1, with D possibly matching TRBD1 (6 bases). V shed 2 bases and J shed 5 bases, with 9 bases lying between them. The length of the CDR3 is 13 residues. The germline CDR1 and CDR2 sequences are KGHSH and LQKENI. The CDR3 bases are TGTGCCAGCTCACCAATGGGGGCAACTGAAGCTTTCTTT. The encoded protein is CASSPMGATEAFF.

V and J are TRBV28 and TRBJ1-6; a possible D gene is TRBD1 (5 bases). This CDR3 has 14 residues. CDR1 and CDR2 (germline): MDHEN, SYDVKM. Trimming shortened V by 6 bases and J by 8 bases, and 14 bases separated the two germline ends. The CDR3 loop is CASSRARGYSPLHF. The CDR3 nucleotides read TGTGCCAGCAGCAGGGCGAGGGGATATTCACCCCTCCACTTT. The full variable domain, in which reference TRBV28 and TRBJ1-6 provide the parts outside the CDR3, is DVKVTQSSRYLVKRTGEKVFLECVQDMDHENMFWYRQDPGLGLRLIYFSYDVKMKEKGDIPEGYSVSREKKERFSLILESASTNQTSMYLCASSRARGYSPLHFGNGTRLTVT.

The chain joins TRBV6-2 or TRBV6-3 to TRBJ1-1, with 7 positions matching TRBD1. The junction had 5 bases not matched to a gene; V was cut back by 5 bases and J by 8 bases. CDR1 MNHEY and CDR2 SVGEGT come from the germline V gene. The CDR3 length is 12 residues. In DNA form, the CDR3 reads TGTGCCAGCAGTGACCCGACAGGGGAAGCTTTCTTT. It is translated as CASSDPTGEAFF.

The gene calls are TRBV5-8 and TRBJ2-3; the D gene is possibly TRBD2 (7 bases). Trimming left V 2 bases short and J 1 base short, with 11 bases between. This CDR3 region has 15 residues. The germline V gene encodes CDR1 SGHTS and CDR2 YDEGEE. The CDR3 DNA reads as TGTGCCAGCAGCTTCGGGGGGCCGCGCACAGATACGCAGTATTTT. It yields the protein CASSFGGPRTDTQYF.

This clone has only one observation. The J gene is TRBJ1-5, the V gene TRBV19; D might be TRBD1 (6 bases). CDR1 and CDR2 (germline): LNHDA, SQIVND (reference sequence). V was clipped by 8 bases and J by 3 bases, with 14 bases between them. CDR3 length equals 14 residues. CDR3 sequence reads: CASRETGNNQPQHF. The CDR3 DNA reads as TGTGCCAGTCGGGAAACAGGGAACAATCAGCCCCAGCATTTT.

V gene TRBV19 combines with J gene TRBJ2-3, with 9 bases lining up with TRBD1. The CDR3 contains 14 residues. The germline V gene encodes CDR1 LNHDA and CDR2 SQIVND (reference sequence). The V segment lost 7 bases and the J segment 4 bases; nucleotides outside the gene matches: 6. CDR3 in amino acids: CASTRDRAADTQYF. Here the CDR3 DNA reads TGTGCCAGTACCCGGGACAGGGCGGCAGATACGCAGTATTTT.

The rearrangement uses TRBV28 and TRBJ1-2; tentatively, D is TRBD1 (6 bases). Trimming pared 6 bases from V and 8 bases from J, leaving 19 bases between. There are 14 residues in the CDR3. Germline-derived CDR1 and CDR2 are MDHEN and SYDVKM. The DNA for the CDR3 is TGTGCCAGCAGGGAGGACAGCAACGTGGGAGGCTACACCTTC. Protein sequence: CASREDSNVGGYTF.

This sequence joins TRBV21-1 and TRBJ2-7; the table names TRBD1, a call not compared with the DNA. TRBV21-1 is a known pseudogene. The CDR3 is 21 residues long. Here the CDR3 DNA reads TGTGCCAGCCTTTTTTTAGCCCGACAGGGCACCCGCGCCCCCCGGGGCAACGAGCAGTACTTC. This gives the protein CASLFLARQGTRAPRGNEQYF.

The chain joins TRBV6-5 to TRBJ1-1, with D possibly TRBD1 on 5 matching bases. The germline V gene has CDR1 MNHEY and CDR2 SVGAGI. The V end lost 8 bases, the J end lost 0 bases, and 10 bases lay between the germline ends. The CDR3 contains 13 residues. In nucleotides, the CDR3 is TGTGCCAGCCCCGGACAATTGAACACTGAAGCTTTCTTT. This encodes CASPGQLNTEAFF.

The V gene is TRBV7-2, the J gene TRBJ1-2, with a tentative D call TRBD1 (5 bases). This CDR3 is 13 amino acids long. Germline V gene data show CDR1 as SGHTA and CDR2 as FQGNSA. V gave up 0 bases and J gave up 10 bases, with 12 bases separating them. CDR3 protein: CASSLALTEHYTF. CDR3 nucleotide sequence: TGTGCCAGCAGCTTAGCGCTGACAGAGCACTACACCTTC.

This clone was detected a few times. The chain is built from TRBV29-1 and TRBJ1-2; the D is unclear. Germline V gene data show CDR1 as SQVTM and CDR2 as ANQGSEA. The CDR3 loop spans 12 amino acids. Trimming shortened V by 4 bases and J by 7 bases, and 13 bases separated the two germline ends. CDR3 bases: TGCAGCGTTGGAGGGCAGGACGTTGGCTACACCTTC. Protein: CSVGGQDVGYTF.

About this clone itself: A clone one base away is much larger, so this may be a read error. This chain uses TRBV11-1 with TRBJ1-1, with 9 nucleotides matching TRBD1. Germline trimming cut 4 bases from V and 1 base from J; bases unmatched to any gene: 1. This CDR3 comprises 14 residues. Germline assignment: CDR1 SGHAT and CDR2 FQDESV (reference sequence). The CDR3 reads CASSSGQGNTEAFF. CDR3 sequence (DNA): TGTGCCAGCAGCTCGGGACAGGGGAACACTGAAGCTTTCTTT.

The V and J genes are TRBV21-1 and TRBJ1-2. TRBV21-1 is shown as a pseudogene. This CDR3 has 15 amino acids. The CDR3 nucleotides read TGTGCCAGCAGCAAAAAGCGCCGCAACAACTATGGCTACACCTTC. As protein: CASSKKRRNNYGYTF.

The V call is TRBV5-8, the J call TRBJ2-1, with D perhaps given as TRBD1 or TRBD2 (5 bases each). CDR1 and CDR2 from the germline V gene are SGHTS and YDEGEE. Trimming shortened V by 2 bases and J by 0 bases, and 9 bases separated the two germline ends. The CDR3 is 15 amino acids. CDR3 region: CASSFEGTSYNEQFF. The CDR3 DNA follows: TGTGCCAGCAGCTTCGAGGGGACCTCCTACAATGAGCAGTTCTTC.

This chain connects TRBV4-3 to TRBJ2-1; 8 bases line up with TRBD1. V gave up 2 bases and J gave up 12 bases; unmatched junction bases: 6. This CDR3 is built from 13 residues. Germline CDR1 LGHNA, CDR2 YSLEER. CDR3 bases: TGCGCCAGCAGCCAACACAGGGGGAACAGGCAGTTCTTC. Protein: CASSQHRGNRQFF.

The chain joins TRBV6-5 to TRBJ2-7; 9 bases are shared with TRBD1. Germline assignment: CDR1 MNHEY and CDR2 SVGAGI. The CDR3 is 15 residues long. V gave up 1 base and J gave up 3 bases; unmatched junction bases: 4. CDR3 region: CASSYYPGQGYEQYF. In DNA, the CDR3 is TGTGCCAGCAGTTACTATCCGGGACAGGGCTACGAGCAGTACTTC.

The V call is TRBV6-2 or TRBV6-3, the J call TRBJ2-3; 7 bases are shared with TRBD1. The ends lost 2 bases at V and 4 bases at J; junction bases unmatched: 9. CDR1 MNHEY and CDR2 SVGEGT come from the germline V gene. The CDR3 extends over 16 amino acids. The DNA of the CDR3 is TGTGCCAGCAGTTACCTTCCAGGGGGAATCCCAGATACGCAGTATTTT. Residues: CASSYLPGGIPDTQYF.

This chain joins TRBV2 and TRBJ1-1; TRBD1 is a possible D gene (6 bases). Trimming took 8 bases from V and 1 from J, leaving 14 bases between them. The germline gives CDR1 SNHLY, CDR2 FYNNEI. The CDR3 length is 14 residues. The CDR3 sequence: CASDLGTPNTEAFF. For the CDR3, the DNA is TGTGCCAGCGATCTAGGGACACCGAACACTGAAGCTTTCTTT.

The gene calls are TRBV28 and TRBJ1-3; D is unresolved. CDR1 MDHEN and CDR2 SYDVKM come from the germline V gene. The V gene lost 5 bases and the J gene lost 0 bases, with 14 bases spanning the gap. CDR3 size: 16 residues. The CDR3 nucleotides read TGTGCCAGCAGTCCTCACCTCAGTAGCTCTGGAAACACCATATATTTT. Translating it yields CASSPHLSSSGNTIYF.

The chain has TRBV14 and TRBJ1-1; D unclear. This CDR3 has 14 residues. V was pared by 0 bases and J by 6 bases, with 11 bases between. Germline V lookup: CDR1 SGHDN, CDR2 FVKESK. As DNA, the CDR3 is TGTGCCAGCAGCCAAGATAATAGGGCGGCTGAAGCTTTCTTT. Amino acid sequence: CASSQDNRAAEAFF.